This T cell receptor beta chain was retrieved from a study of siplizumab effects on memory and regulatory T cells. Notes on the study in general: Significant reduction of alloreactive sequences traceable to unstimulated CD4+ memory cells was observed with siplizumab.

This CDR3 comprises 13 residues. CDR1 MNHNS and CDR2 SASEGT come from the germline V gene. With 2 bases removed from V and 1 base from J, the gap between germline ends came to 5 bases. This clone turned up a few times. Its specificity is unknown. Sequencing used immunoSEQ multiplex PCR; TCRdb keeps in-frame clones, though not all of them. The data contain around 110,000 clones, around 94% of them singletons. This sequence was found in a human donor in good health. The chain recombines TRBV6-1 with TRBJ1-1; D is ambiguous. The sample comprised non-Treg CD4+ T cells sorted from blood. As DNA, the CDR3 is TGTGCCAGCAGTGAACAGGAGAACACTGAAGCTTTCTTT. Protein: CASSEQENTEAFF.